The rows below give T cell receptor beta chains drawn from one sample of a study of CD8 T cell repertoires and HIV-1 epitope variants. Profiling relied on immunoSEQ multiplex PCR, and the TCRdb table lists in-frame clones only, not all of them. Of 4,500 or so clones listed, approximately 64% are singletons. What these receptors recognize is not known. The specimen sequenced was cultured CD8+ T cells derived from PBMCs. The origin of the receptors is a male donor with HIV. CDR3s include the opening cysteine and the closing phenylalanine or tryptophan. Fields, in order: V gene, clone size, D gene, J gene, CDR3 protein. The D gene is left open where the match is weak. Only part of the rows carry a size: once, few, many, or a class if the clone is expanded.

v_call: TRBV19; clone_size: few; d_call: -; j_call: TRBJ1-2; cdr3_aa: CASSIDHRGGYTF
v_call: TRBV28; clone_size: -; d_call: -; j_call: TRBJ1-1; cdr3_aa: CASSLRLVANTEAFF
v_call: TRBV7-9; clone_size: few; d_call: TRBD1; j_call: TRBJ1-4; cdr3_aa: CASSEGTGREKLFF
v_call: TRBV14; clone_size: -; d_call: -; j_call: TRBJ2-1; cdr3_aa: CASSPGDEQFF
v_call: TRBV7-9; clone_size: -; d_call: -; j_call: TRBJ1-2; cdr3_aa: CASSGLKANYGYTF
v_call: TRBV7-3; clone_size: -; d_call: -; j_call: TRBJ1-2; cdr3_aa: CAISGGYTF
v_call: TRBV2; clone_size: -; d_call: TRBD1; j_call: TRBJ2-5; cdr3_aa: CASRPLLGGVKTQYF
v_call: TRBV5-6; clone_size: once; d_call: -; j_call: TRBJ2-1; cdr3_aa: CASSRLYNEQFF
v_call: TRBV27; clone_size: few; d_call: -; j_call: TRBJ2-7; cdr3_aa: CASSLLAGSSYEQYF
v_call: TRBV13; clone_size: -; d_call: -; j_call: TRBJ1-2; cdr3_aa: CASSQDPPDLDYGYTF
v_call: TRBV14; clone_size: -; d_call: -; j_call: TRBJ2-3; cdr3_aa: CASSQDLQVIGDTQYF